This TCR beta chain comes out of a study of blood T cell repertoires in COVID-19. Germline V gene sequence: CDR1 SGHRS, CDR2 YFSETQ. This CDR3 is built from 15 residues. The V segment lost 0 bases and the J segment 6 bases; nucleotides outside the gene matches: 6. Authors' data handling: For nucleated cells, counts were estimated from reference gene primer amplification. TCRdb keeps only in-frame clones here, not all; method: immunoSEQ multiplex PCR. For V, J and clone size, that table is used; D and trimming come from the DNA. The sample lists 120,000 or so clones, roughly 88% occurring once. The chain uses TRBV5-1 and TRBJ2-7; TRBD1 aligns across 10 bases. The sequence came from a man aged 35-49 years with acute or convalescent COVID-19. The sequenced sample was peripheral blood. CDR3 in DNA: TGCGCCAGCAGCTTGGATGGGACAGGGGTTGGCGAGCAGTACTTC. Amino acid sequence: CASSLDGTGVGEQYF.